This T cell receptor (beta chain) emerged from a study of blood T cell repertoires in COVID-19 (dated by TCRdb to between 2020 and 2021). In the study overall: Collaborator samples came from the United States, Italy and Spain and covered acute and convalescent phases of COVID-19. The material from the prospective study consisted of cDNA or gDNA derived from T cells, B-cell-depleted T cells, or PBMCs. Subjects who had been exposed to COVID-19, were actively infected with it, or had recovered from it provided the deeply sampled blood TCRbeta repertoires that made up the dataset. The repertoires were released in a freely available public database intended as a resource for research on the immune response to SARS-CoV-2. Samples came from the ongoing ImmuneRACE study (first 160 participants) plus 1,254 subjects from 6 global collaborators. Sample metadata almost always included a de-identified subject ID, COVID-19 status, age in years and sex. Where available, HLA class I and class II types were obtained from metadata supplied by the sample provider rather than from assay-based typing. On the study overall, not on this receptor specifically: How much clinical and demographic metadata was included differed by source and by participant, and the metadata was provided uncurated.

The immunoSEQ Assay, a bias-controlled multiplex PCR, was used to amplify TCRbeta CDR3 regions from genomic DNA. For the original study's pipeline: Nucleated cell counts per sample were estimated from amplification of reference gene primers within the assay. To quantify the absolute abundance of each unique TCRbeta CDR3 rearrangement, sequence reads were collapsed and filtered. Productive Simpson clonality was computed per sample as the square root of Simpson's diversity index over productive rearrangements. Imported from immuneACCESS, the table was reduced by TCRdb to in-frame sequences with V and J called. These copies leave out some clones; in studies compared against another copy, an unresolved V gene accounts for under half, and the cause of the remainder is not known. That table furnishes V, J and clone size, whereas the DNA furnished D and trimming. The sample includes 310,000 or so clones, with around 80% observed a single time. About 1.2% of the sample is in the top ten clones.

This clone was observed a single time. Its target antigen remains unknown. There are no base qualities to consult, and no much larger clone falls within one base. Whole blood was collected in K2EDTA tubes by collaborating institutions according to the institutions' own protocols. For TCRbeta analysis, collaborators shipped samples as frozen whole blood, isolated PBMCs, or DNA extracted from either of those sample types. Spanning cysteine to phenylalanine, the CDR3 consists of 15 amino acids. The retained sequence is limited to the CDR3, 45 bases, with the frame set at the first base. From V the trimming removes 5 bases and from J it removes 12 bases, while the gene matches leave 10 bases of the junction unaccounted for. Via the germline V gene (reference sequence), CDR1 is LGHDT and CDR2 YNNKEL.

The chain couples TRBV3-1 (or the pseudogene TRBV3-2) to TRBJ2-1, and 13 bases in between align with TRBD2. The sequenced sample consisted of peripheral blood. The clonotype comes from a woman aged 50 to 60 with acute or convalescent COVID-19. CDR3 protein: CASSAGTSGVQGQFF. The nucleotides are TGTGCCAGCAGCGCCGGGACTAGCGGGGTCCAGGGGCAGTTCTTC.